Sequencing of this T cell receptor beta chain was carried out in a study of CXCR3-negative and CXCR3-positive naive CD8 T cells (dated by TCRdb to the late 2010s). Turning to the overall study: Approximately 140 million TRB reads were obtained in total, roughly 1.5 +/- 0.3 million reads per library. TRBV-TRBJ cluster analysis included naive subsets from several donors and memory cells from 3 donors. Diversity and physicochemical repertoire analyses covered some eleven donors pooled from two independent experiments. The research as a whole found: Because surface CD5, which is linked to self-reactivity in mice, was comparable between the naive subsets, TCR interaction strength was also inferred from the physicochemical properties of TRB CDR3s. Repertoire diversity was comparably high in both naive subsets but much lower in memory CD8+ T cells. Similar TRBV-TRBJ usage was shown by naive CXCR3-negative and CXCR3-positive cells from the same donor, whereas distinct patterns were shown by memory cells. Because CXCR3 expression was partially decreased after cryopreservation, freshly isolated PBMCs were used for most assays. TRB CDR3s from CXCR3-positive naive cells showed higher hydrophobicity (lower Kidera factor 4), lower energy, and higher strength and volume indices than CXCR3-negative naive cells.

Each CD8+ T cell subset was flow-sorted in triplicate, with fewer than 350,000 cells per subset placed directly into RLT lysis buffer. To exclude memory contaminants, naive CD8+ T cells were stringently defined as CD45RO-CCR7+CD27+CD95-. Using standard density gradient centrifugation, peripheral blood mononuclear cells were isolated from buffy coats. Naive CXCR3-negative and CXCR3-positive CD8+ T cells were flow-sorted using a FACSAria III. Total RNA was extracted from sorted cells using an RNeasy Mini Kit. Reads for this sample came from a NextSeq 550. The Human TCR Profiling Kit (MiLaboratory) was used to prepare UMI-labeled 5' RACE TRB cDNA libraries. The full amount of extracted RNA was used for cDNA synthesis, and the full amount of resulting cDNA was used for PCR amplification. The libraries were made side by side, with each library going through the same number of PCR cycles. In the source study's methods: With a minimum of two reads required per UMI, MIGEC and MiXCR pulled out about 50,000 +/- 10,000 unique UMI-labeled TRB cDNA molecules from each library. Each library averaged about 38,000 +/- 11,000 functional in-frame TRB CDR3 nucleotide clonotypes without stop codons. Diversity metrics, including normalized Shannon-Wiener and Chao1, were computed in VDJtools after downsampling to 5000 UMI-labeled TRB molecules per sample. For the central five CDR3 residues, VDJtools calculated physicochemical properties weighted by clonotype size, namely interaction energy, strength, volume and Kidera factor 4. Following reprocessing of the reads by TCRdb, the data hold one row per CDR3 protein sequence and no DNA is available. V and J calls and clone size were set by TCRdb, not the authors. The sample table holds roughly 50,000 distinct CDR3 sequences. The ten largest clonotypes hold over 0.45% of the sample.

CDR1 LNHNV and CDR2 YYDKDF were looked up in the germline V gene (reference sequence). The CDR3 has 16 amino acids, counting the end cysteine and phenylalanine. Only the protein is on record. With respect to this clonotype: The antigen this receptor binds is unknown.

This TCR came from a human donor in good health. Some clones in this sample may be carry-over from other donors' samples. Recombination joined TRBV15 with TRBJ2-7; TCRdb gives TRBD1 as the D gene, but with no DNA this cannot be confirmed. Specimen: naive CXCR3+ CD8+ T cells from blood. According to the study, the label for this sample's cell subset or site signals: CD45RO-CCR7+CD27+CD95- naive CD8+ T cells expressing CXCR3 (TNR3+). The CDR3 region reads CATSRDRSPGTYEQYF.